One and the same sample provided the 6 T cell receptor beta chains below, sequenced in a study of blood T cell repertoires in COVID-19. Here immunoSEQ multiplex PCR was the method, and the copy in TCRdb shows in-frame clones only, minus some. The sample includes approximately 190,000 clones, about four fifths of them seen just once. The sample was peripheral blood. These receptor sequences come from a woman aged 65 to 85 with active or convalescent COVID-19.

The rearrangement links TRBV4-1 to TRBJ2-1; 11 bases are a match to TRBD2. Looked up from germline, CDR1 is MGHRA and CDR2 is YSYEKL. The CDR3 consists of 15 residues. V lost 4 bases, J lost 5 bases, and 4 bases stayed unmatched. The CDR3 DNA is TGCGCCAGCAGCCCCGGGACTAGCGGACACAATGAGCAGTTCTTC. Translated, it gives CASSPGTSGHNEQFF.

This chain joins TRBV11-2 and TRBJ2-3; 8 bases are shared with TRBD1. Trimming removed 2 bases from V and 3 bases from J; junction bases left unmatched: 4. The CDR3 is made up of 15 amino acids. CDR1 and CDR2 (germline): SGHAT, FQNNGV. CDR3 nucleotide sequence: TGTGCCAGCAGCTTACAGGGGGCGCTTACAGATACGCAGTATTTT. Its translation is CASSLQGALTDTQYF.

The V gene is TRBV3-1 (or the pseudogene TRBV3-2), the J gene TRBJ2-1, with TRBD2 matching over 8 bases. This CDR3 has 15 amino acids. The trim removed 3 bases at V and 12 bases at J, leaving 13 bases unmatched. CDR1 is LGHDT and CDR2 is YNNKEL in the germline V gene (reference sequence). The CDR3 coding sequence is TGTGCCAGCAGCCAGTCTAGCGGGCCTAGTAAGGGGCAGTTCTTC. The encoded protein is CASSQSSGPSKGQFF.

The chain links TRBV11-3 to TRBJ2-2; D unresolved. V was pared by 0 bases and J by 4 bases, with 9 bases between. CDR1 and CDR2 (germline): SGHNT, YENEEA. The CDR3 is made up of 15 amino acids. The CDR3 loop is CASSLEGDSTGELFF. The CDR3 DNA reads as TGTGCCAGCAGCTTAGAGGGCGATAGCACCGGGGAGCTGTTTTTT.

The J gene is TRBJ1-6, the V gene TRBV12-3 or TRBV12-4, with a possible D match to TRBD1 (6 bases). The CDR3 has 12 residues. With 5 bases removed from V and 12 bases from J, the gap between germline ends came to 11 bases. The chain's CDR3 is CASSRDNQPLHF. DNA of the CDR3: TGTGCCAGCAGTCGGGACAACCAACCCCTCCACTTT.

J is TRBJ2-1 and V is TRBV11-3; the match to TRBD2 covers 8 bases. CDR3 length: 16 residues. The trim removed 2 bases at V and 5 bases at J, leaving 8 bases unmatched. Germline CDR1 and CDR2: SGHNT and YENEEA. CDR3 in DNA: TGTGCCAGCAGCTTATCGGCTAGCGGGCTTCACAATGAGCAGTTCTTC. It codes for CASSLSASGLHNEQFF.